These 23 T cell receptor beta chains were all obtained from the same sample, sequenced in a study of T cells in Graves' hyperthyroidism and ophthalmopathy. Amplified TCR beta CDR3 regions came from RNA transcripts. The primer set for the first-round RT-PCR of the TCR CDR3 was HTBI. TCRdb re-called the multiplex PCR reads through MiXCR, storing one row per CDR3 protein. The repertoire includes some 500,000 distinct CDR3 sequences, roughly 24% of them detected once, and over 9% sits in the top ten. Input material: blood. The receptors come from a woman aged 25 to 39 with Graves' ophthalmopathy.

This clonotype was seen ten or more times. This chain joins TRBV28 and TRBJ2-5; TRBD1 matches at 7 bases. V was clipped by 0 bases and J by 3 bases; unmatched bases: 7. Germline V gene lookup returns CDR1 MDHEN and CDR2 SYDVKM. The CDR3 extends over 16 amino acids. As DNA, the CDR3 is TGTGCCAGCAGTTTATGGAGGGACAGAGGGGAAGAGACCCAGTACTTC. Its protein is CASSLWRDRGEETQYF.

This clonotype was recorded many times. The CDR3 DNA reads TGCAGTGCTAGATTCCTGGAGACCCAGTACTTC. It specifies CSARFLETQYF. This chain uses TRBV20-1 with TRBJ2-5; unclear D gene. Germline assignment: CDR1 DFQATT and CDR2 SNEGSKA (reference sequence). This CDR3 is built from 11 residues. V dropped 2 bases and J dropped 5 bases, with 6 bases sitting between them.

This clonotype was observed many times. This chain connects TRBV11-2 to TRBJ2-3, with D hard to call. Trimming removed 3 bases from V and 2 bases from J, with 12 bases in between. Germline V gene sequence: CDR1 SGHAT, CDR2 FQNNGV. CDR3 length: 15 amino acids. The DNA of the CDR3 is TGTGCCAGCAGCTTGGAACACCCTGTCACAGATACGCAGTATTTT. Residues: CASSLEHPVTDTQYF.

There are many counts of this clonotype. The CDR3 nucleotides are TGTGCCAGCAGTTCGGGACAGGCGAGCGGGGAGCTGTTTTTT. Translating it yields CASSSGQASGELFF. The gene calls are TRBV12-3 or TRBV12-4 and TRBJ2-2; 8 nucleotides match TRBD1. V lost 4 bases, J lost 7 bases, and 5 bases stayed unmatched. The CDR3 has 14 amino acids.

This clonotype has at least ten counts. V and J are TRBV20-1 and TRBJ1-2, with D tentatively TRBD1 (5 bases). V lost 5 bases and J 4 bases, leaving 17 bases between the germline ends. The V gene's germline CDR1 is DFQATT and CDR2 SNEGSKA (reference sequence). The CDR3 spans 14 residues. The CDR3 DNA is TGCAGTGCTCCTCCCCTTACGGGGGGCTATGGCTACACCTTC. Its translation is CSAPPLTGGYGYTF.

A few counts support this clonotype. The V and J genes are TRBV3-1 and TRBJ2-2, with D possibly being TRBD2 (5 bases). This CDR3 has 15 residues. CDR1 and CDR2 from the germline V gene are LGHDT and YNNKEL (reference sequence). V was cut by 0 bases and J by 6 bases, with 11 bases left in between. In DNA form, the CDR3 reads TGTGCCAGCAGCCAAGAAGGACTCGAAGCCGGGGAGCTGTTTTTT. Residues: CASSQEGLEAGELFF.

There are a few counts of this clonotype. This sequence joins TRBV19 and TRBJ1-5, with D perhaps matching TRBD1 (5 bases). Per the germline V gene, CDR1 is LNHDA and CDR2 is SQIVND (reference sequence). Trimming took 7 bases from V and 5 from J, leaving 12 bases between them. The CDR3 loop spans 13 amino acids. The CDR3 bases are TGTGCCAGTAAAGGCAGGGACCATCAGCCCCAGCATTTT. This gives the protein CASKGRDHQPQHF.

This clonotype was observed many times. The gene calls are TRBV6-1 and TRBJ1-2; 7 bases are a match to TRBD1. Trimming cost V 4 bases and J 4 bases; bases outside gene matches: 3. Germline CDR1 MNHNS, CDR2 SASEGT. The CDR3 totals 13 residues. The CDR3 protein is CASSGDRAYGYTF. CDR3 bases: TGTGCCAGCAGTGGAGACAGGGCCTATGGCTACACCTTC.

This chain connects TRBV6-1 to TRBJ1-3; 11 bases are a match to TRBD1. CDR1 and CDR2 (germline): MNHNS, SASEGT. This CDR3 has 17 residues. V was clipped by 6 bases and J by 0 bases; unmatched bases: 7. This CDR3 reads CASRGGTGGSSGNTIYF. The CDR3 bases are TGTGCCAGCAGGGGAGGGACAGGGGGTAGCTCTGGAAACACCATATATTTT.

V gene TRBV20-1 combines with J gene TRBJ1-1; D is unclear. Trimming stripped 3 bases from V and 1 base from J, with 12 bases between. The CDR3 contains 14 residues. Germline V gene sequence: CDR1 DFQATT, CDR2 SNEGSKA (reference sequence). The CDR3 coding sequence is TGCAGTGCTAGTGAACCTGGACGGAACACTGAAGCTTTCTTT. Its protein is CSASEPGRNTEAFF.

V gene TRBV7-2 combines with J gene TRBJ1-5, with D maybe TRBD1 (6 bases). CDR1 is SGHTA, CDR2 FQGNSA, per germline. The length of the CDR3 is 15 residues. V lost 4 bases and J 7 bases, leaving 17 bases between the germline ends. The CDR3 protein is CASSSQWDNWQPQHF. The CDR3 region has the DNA TGTGCCAGCAGCTCCCAATGGGACAACTGGCAGCCCCAGCATTTT.

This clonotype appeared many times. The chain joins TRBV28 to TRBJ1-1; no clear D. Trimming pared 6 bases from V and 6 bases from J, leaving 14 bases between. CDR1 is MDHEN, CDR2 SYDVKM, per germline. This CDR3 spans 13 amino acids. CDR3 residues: CASSPPVGAEAFF. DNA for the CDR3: TGTGCCAGCAGCCCACCCGTCGGGGCTGAAGCTTTCTTT.

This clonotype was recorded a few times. In DNA, the CDR3 is TGCGCCAGCAGCCTACGACAGGGAAGTACGGGCACTGAAGCTTTCTTT. The encoded protein is CASSLRQGSTGTEAFF. The chain is built from TRBV5-1 and TRBJ1-1, with 7 nucleotides matching TRBD1. The V segment lost 4 bases and the J segment 4 bases; nucleotides outside the gene matches: 13. This CDR3 contains 16 residues. Per the germline V gene, CDR1 is SGHRS and CDR2 is YFSETQ.

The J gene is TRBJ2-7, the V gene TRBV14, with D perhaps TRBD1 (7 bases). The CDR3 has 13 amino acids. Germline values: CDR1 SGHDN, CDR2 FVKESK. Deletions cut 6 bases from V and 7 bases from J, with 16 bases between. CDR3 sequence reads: CASSWRGHGEQYF. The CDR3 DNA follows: TGTGCCAGCAGTTGGAGGGGGCATGGTGAGCAGTACTTC.

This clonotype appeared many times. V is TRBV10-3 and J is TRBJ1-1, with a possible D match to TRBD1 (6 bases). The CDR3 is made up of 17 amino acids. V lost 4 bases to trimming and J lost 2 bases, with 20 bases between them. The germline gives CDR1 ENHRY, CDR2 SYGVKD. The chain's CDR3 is CAISVSWIQTGNTEAFF. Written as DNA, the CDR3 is TGTGCCATCAGTGTATCTTGGATTCAGACAGGAAACACTGAAGCTTTCTTT.

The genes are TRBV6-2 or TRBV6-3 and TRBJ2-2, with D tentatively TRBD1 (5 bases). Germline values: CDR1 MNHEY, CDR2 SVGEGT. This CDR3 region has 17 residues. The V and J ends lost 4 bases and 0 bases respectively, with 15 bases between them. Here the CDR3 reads CASSSNLDTSNTGELFF. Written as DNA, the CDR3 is TGTGCCAGCAGTTCCAACTTGGACACATCGAACACCGGGGAGCTGTTTTTT.

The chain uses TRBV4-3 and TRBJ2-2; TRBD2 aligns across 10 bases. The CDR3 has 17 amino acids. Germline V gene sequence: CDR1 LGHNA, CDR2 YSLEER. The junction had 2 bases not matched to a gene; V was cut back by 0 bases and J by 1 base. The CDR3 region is CASSQETSGVNTGELFF. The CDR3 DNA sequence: TGCGCCAGCAGCCAAGAAACTAGCGGGGTGAACACCGGGGAGCTGTTTTTT.

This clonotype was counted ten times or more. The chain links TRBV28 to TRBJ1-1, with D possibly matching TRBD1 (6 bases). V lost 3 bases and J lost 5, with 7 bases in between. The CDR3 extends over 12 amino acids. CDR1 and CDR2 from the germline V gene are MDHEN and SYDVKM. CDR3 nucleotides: TGTGCCAGCAGTTTGAGGGGGACTGAAGCTTTCTTT. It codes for CASSLRGTEAFF. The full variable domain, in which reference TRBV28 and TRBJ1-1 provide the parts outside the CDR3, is DVKVTQSSRYLVKRTGEKVFLECVQDMDHENMFWYRQDPGLGLRLIYFSYDVKMKEKGDIPEGYSVSREKKERFSLILESASTNQTSMYLCASSLRGTEAFFGQGTRLTVV.

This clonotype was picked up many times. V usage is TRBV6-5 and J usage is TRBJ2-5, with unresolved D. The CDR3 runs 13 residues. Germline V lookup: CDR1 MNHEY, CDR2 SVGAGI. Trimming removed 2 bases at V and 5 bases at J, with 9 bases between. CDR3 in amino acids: CASSYNKGETQYF. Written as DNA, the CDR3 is TGTGCCAGCAGTTACAACAAAGGGGAGACCCAGTACTTC.

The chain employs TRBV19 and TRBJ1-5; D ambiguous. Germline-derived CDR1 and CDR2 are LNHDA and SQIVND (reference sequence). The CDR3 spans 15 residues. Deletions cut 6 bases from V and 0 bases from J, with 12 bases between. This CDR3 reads CASRTDFYSNQPQHF. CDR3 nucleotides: TGTGCCAGTAGGACGGATTTCTATAGCAATCAGCCCCAGCATTTT.

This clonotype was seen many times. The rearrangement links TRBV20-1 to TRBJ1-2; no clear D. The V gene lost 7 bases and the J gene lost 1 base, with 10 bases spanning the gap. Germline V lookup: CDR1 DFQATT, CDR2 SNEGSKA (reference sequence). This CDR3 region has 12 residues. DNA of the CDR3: TGCAGTGTAACGACAAATAACTATGGCTACACCTTC. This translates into CSVTTNNYGYTF.

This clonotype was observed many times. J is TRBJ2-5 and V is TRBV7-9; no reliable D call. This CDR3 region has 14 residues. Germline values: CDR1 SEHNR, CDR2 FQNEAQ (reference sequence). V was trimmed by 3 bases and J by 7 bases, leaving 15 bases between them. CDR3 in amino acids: CASSFFVTDGTQYF. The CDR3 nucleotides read TGTGCCAGCAGCTTTTTTGTCACCGACGGGACCCAGTACTTC. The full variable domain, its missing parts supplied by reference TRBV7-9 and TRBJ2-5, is DTGVSQNPRHKITKRGQNVTFRCDPISEHNRLYWYRQTLGQGPEFLTYFQNEAQLEKSRLLSDRFSAERPKGSFSTLEIQRTEQGDSAMYLCASSFFVTDGTQYFGPGTRLLVL.

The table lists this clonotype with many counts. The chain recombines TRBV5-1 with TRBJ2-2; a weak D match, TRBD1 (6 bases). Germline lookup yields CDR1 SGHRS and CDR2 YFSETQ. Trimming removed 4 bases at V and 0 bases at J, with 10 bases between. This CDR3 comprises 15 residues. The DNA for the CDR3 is TGCGCCAGCAGCGTCAGGGGACCGAACACCGGGGAGCTGTTTTTT. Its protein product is CASSVRGPNTGELFF.